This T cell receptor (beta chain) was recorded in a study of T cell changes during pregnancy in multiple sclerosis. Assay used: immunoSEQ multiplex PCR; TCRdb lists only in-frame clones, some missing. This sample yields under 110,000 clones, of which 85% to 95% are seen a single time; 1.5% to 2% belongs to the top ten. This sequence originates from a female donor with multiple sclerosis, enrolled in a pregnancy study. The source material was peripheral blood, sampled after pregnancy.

The CDR3 DNA sequence: TGTGCCAGCAGTGACTTTTTCGGTCGGAATGAGCAGTTCTTC. It specifies CASSDFFGRNEQFF. The chain couples TRBV6-4 to TRBJ2-1, with D unresolved. This CDR3 is 14 amino acids long. Trimming cost V 1 base and J 7 bases, with 11 bases left between them. Germline V lookup: CDR1 MRHNA, CDR2 SNTAGT.